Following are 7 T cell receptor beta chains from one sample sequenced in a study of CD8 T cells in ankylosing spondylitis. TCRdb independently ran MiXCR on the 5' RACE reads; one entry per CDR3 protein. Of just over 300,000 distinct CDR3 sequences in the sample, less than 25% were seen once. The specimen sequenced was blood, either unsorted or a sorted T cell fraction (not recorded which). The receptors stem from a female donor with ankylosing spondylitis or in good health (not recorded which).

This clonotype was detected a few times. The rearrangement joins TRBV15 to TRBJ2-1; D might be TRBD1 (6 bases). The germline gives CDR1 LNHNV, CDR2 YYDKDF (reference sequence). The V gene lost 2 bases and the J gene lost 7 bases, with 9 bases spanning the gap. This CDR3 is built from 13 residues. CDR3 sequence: CATSRLQGNEQFF. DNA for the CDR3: TGTGCCACCAGCAGACTCCAGGGGAATGAGCAGTTCTTC.

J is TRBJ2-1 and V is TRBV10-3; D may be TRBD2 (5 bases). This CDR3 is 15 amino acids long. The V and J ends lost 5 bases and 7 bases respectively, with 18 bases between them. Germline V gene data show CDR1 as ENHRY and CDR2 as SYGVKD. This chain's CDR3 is CAISPRTPEKNEQFF. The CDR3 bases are TGTGCCATCAGTCCCCGGACTCCTGAGAAGAATGAGCAGTTCTTC.

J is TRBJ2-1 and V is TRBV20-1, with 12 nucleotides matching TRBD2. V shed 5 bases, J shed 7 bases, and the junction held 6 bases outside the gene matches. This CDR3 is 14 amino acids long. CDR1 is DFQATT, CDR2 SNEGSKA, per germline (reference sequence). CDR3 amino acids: CSAASGRVRNEQFF. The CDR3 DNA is TGCAGTGCTGCTAGCGGGAGGGTGCGGAATGAGCAGTTCTTC.

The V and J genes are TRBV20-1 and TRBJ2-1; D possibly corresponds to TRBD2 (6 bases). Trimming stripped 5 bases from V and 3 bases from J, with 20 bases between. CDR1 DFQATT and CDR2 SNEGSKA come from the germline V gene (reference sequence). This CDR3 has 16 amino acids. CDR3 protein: CSAGRMGLPSYNEQFF. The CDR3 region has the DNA TGCAGTGCTGGACGCATGGGACTCCCGAGCTACAATGAGCAGTTCTTC.

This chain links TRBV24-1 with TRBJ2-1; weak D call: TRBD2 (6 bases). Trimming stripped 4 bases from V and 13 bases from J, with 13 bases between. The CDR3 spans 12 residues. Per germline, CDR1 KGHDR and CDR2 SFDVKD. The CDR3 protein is CATSETTSYQFF. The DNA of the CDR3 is TGTGCCACCAGTGAGACCACTAGCTATCAGTTCTTC.

The DNA for the CDR3 is TGTGCCAGATCGGGGACTAGCGGATACAATGAGCAGTTCTTC. This encodes CARSGTSGYNEQFF. The rearrangement joins TRBV7-9 to TRBJ2-1; TRBD2 aligns across 11 bases. Germline V gives CDR1 SEHNR, CDR2 FQNEAQ (reference sequence). The CDR3 has 14 amino acids. The V gene end was trimmed by 9 bases and the J gene end by 4 bases; junction bases not matched to a gene: 5.

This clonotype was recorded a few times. This CDR3 reads CASSLAPLSSYNEQFF. CDR3 DNA: TGTGCCAGCAGCTTAGCACCGCTGAGCTCCTACAATGAGCAGTTCTTC. The V and J genes are TRBV7-2 and TRBJ2-1; no clear D gene. V dropped 0 bases and J dropped 0 bases, with 9 bases sitting between them. Germline-derived CDR1 and CDR2 are SGHTA and FQGNSA. CDR3 size: 16 residues.